These T cell receptor beta chains were read from a single sample in a study of identical twins. TCRdb processed the 5' RACE reads anew with MiXCR; each CDR3 protein has one entry. Among nearly 650,000 distinct CDR3 sequences listed, around 7.5% were seen once. These data were likewise used in another study, on yellow fever vaccine responses in identical twins.

Material: PBMCs. Every receptor here comes from a woman aged 18-35 years in good health. CDR3s leave out the opening cysteine and the closing phenylalanine or tryptophan. Each record gives: CDR3 length, J gene, V gene, CDR3 protein.

13,TRBJ2-5,TRBV5-1,ASSPGQASRETQY
15,TRBJ1-1,TRBV7-9,ASSSPPLWAFNTEAF
14,TRBJ2-1,TRBV29-1,SVGWVRGSANNEQF
14,TRBJ2-7,TRBV4-2,ASSQGLAGGYDEQY
15,TRBJ1-1,TRBV4-2,ASSQDGRGYVNTEAF
11,TRBJ2-7,TRBV20-1,SAQGTSGYEQY
13,TRBJ2-1,TRBV5-1,ASSLAWAGENEQF
13,TRBJ2-4,TRBV18,ASSPDGIAKNIQY
13,TRBJ2-1,TRBV6-1,ASRWTGGSYNEQF
13,TRBJ2-3,TRBV24-1,ATSEASGGADTQY
13,TRBJ1-3,TRBV4-2,ASSQQGASGNTIY
15,TRBJ1-5,TRBV28,ASSLGFRKTYLGPQH
14,TRBJ2-2,TRBV9,ASSVAAGGSSGELF
15,TRBJ1-2,TRBV25-1,ASSDPRGSDRLYGYT
10,TRBJ2-7,TRBV12-3/TRBV12-4,ASSSRAYEQY
9,TRBJ2-5,TRBV5-1,ASSVQETQY
17,TRBJ2-1,TRBV7-8,ASSLARLLAGARGSEQF
13,TRBJ1-1,TRBV29-1,SAVGTGGLNTEAF
10,TRBJ2-7,TRBV29-1,SVIGQGYEQY
13,TRBJ2-1,TRBV12-3/TRBV12-4,ASSLSGGARNEQF
11,TRBJ2-7,TRBV5-6,ARSPGTHYEQY
16,TRBJ2-7,TRBV5-1,ASSLFGPNSPLSYEQY
12,TRBJ1-2,TRBV9,ASSRTGGNYGYT
19,TRBJ2-1,TRBV4-1,ASSQDNLWQGVGLAYNEQF
12,TRBJ2-1,TRBV6-1,ASTPGTRNNEQF
9,TRBJ1-1,TRBV20-1,SAGGLDEAF
10,TRBJ1-2,TRBV6-5,ATSGAGYGYT
12,TRBJ1-4,TRBV7-9,ASSEDISAEKLF
13,TRBJ1-4,TRBV25-1,ASSAEGQLAEKLF
10,TRBJ1-4,TRBV12-3/TRBV12-4,ASRGTEEKLF
13,TRBJ2-3,TRBV4-1,ASSRPGASTDTQY
17,TRBJ1-1,TRBV5-4,ASSFSRDRQVSGDTEAF
16,TRBJ2-6,TRBV6-5,ASSYSGAKASGANVLT
12,TRBJ1-2,TRBV5-6,ASSLPAGAGGYT
14,TRBJ2-7,TRBV28,ASSFGGGPGRKEQY
13,TRBJ2-1,TRBV6-4,ASSGTSGGANEQF
15,TRBJ2-1,TRBV4-2,ASSLYSGTSGVNEQF
14,TRBJ1-1,TRBV12-3/TRBV12-4,ASSFGVDRIVTEAF
14,TRBJ2-2,TRBV5-5,ASSFALAANTGELF
13,TRBJ2-4,TRBV9,ASSVSSAVKNIQY
13,TRBJ2-2,TRBV5-1,ASSFSGQGHGELF
12,TRBJ1-4,TRBV4-1,ASSQPGQWEKLF
10,TRBJ2-4,TRBV12-3/TRBV12-4,ASSPSVRIQY
14,TRBJ2-3,TRBV7-8,ASSFPSGLRGDTQY
11,TRBJ1-5,TRBV7-8,ASGTGENQPQH
12,TRBJ2-3,TRBV3-1,ASSQEPTTDTQY
12,TRBJ2-3,TRBV18,ASSPAQSTDTQY
11,TRBJ1-5,TRBV2,ASSENGAGAQH
13,TRBJ1-1,TRBV7-8,ASSKGGVLVTEAF
12,TRBJ2-7,TRBV4-1,ASRRTGGFDEQY
16,TRBJ2-7,TRBV11-1,ASSSIPPETGGSYEQY
12,TRBJ1-5,TRBV28,ASSKDRAGQPQH
11,TRBJ1-1,TRBV5-1,ASSSQGTTEAF
13,TRBJ1-2,TRBV6-1,ASSTRTVPFYGYT
16,TRBJ2-3,TRBV12-3/TRBV12-4,ASSSPYLMGDGTDTQY
11,TRBJ2-1,TRBV4-2,ASSQATAVEQF
12,TRBJ1-1,TRBV6-1,ASSEAGRNTEAF
12,TRBJ1-6,TRBV12-3/TRBV12-4,ASSAHRISSPLH
9,TRBJ1-2,TRBV29-1,SAWLGYGYT